The rows below give T cell receptor beta chains drawn from one sample of a study of human thymus T cells. The method was immunoSEQ multiplex PCR; TCRdb's version includes in-frame clones alone and lacks a portion of them. The profile shows about 60,000 clones, roughly 94% of them singletons. Sequencing used blood. These receptors were obtained from a boy in the first two years of life with a congenital heart defect but otherwise immunologically healthy. The conserved cysteine and the conserved F or W are not part of the CDR3 here. D genes are given only for firm matches. Part of the rows lack a size; the others show once, few, many or a class for expanded clones.

D gene	clone size	J gene	V gene	CDR3 protein
TRBD1	.	TRBJ1-4	TRBV2	ASRPDRGNEKLF
TRBD1	.	TRBJ1-2	TRBV27	ASSLSKIRTGPYGYT
TRBD2	.	TRBJ2-3	TRBV7-3	ASSLNAGGTDTQY
.	.	TRBJ1-1	TRBV6-9	ASSPLGAF
.	.	TRBJ1-2	TRBV5-1	ASSLGVTNYGYT
.	.	TRBJ2-7	TRBV9	ASSPGLFSYEQY
.	.	TRBJ1-1	TRBV15	ATSRDRGLGNTEAF
.	.	TRBJ2-1	TRBV19	ASSTTYWAVGDGRSYNEQF
TRBD2	.	TRBJ2-7	TRBV29-1	SVSTSDYEQY
.	.	TRBJ2-7	TRBV19	ASSITGAIRDYEQY
TRBD1	.	TRBJ2-5	TRBV5-1	ASSLAGTGGQETQY
TRBD1	.	TRBJ2-3	TRBV15	ATSTRDRTDHSTDTQY
.	.	TRBJ1-2	TRBV19	ASSIRSYGYT
.	once	TRBJ1-5	TRBV6-6	ATSGGDSNQPQH
.	.	TRBJ1-2	TRBV4-1	ASSQDQIGAYYGYT